This T cell receptor (beta chain) was profiled in a study of beta chain features in type 1 diabetes. Overall study findings and caveats: A cDNA-based sequencing approach could over-represent cells with high TCR expression. There were fewer insertions and more deletions at the VDJ junctions of type 1 diabetes patients. Among patients with Type 1 diabetes, TCRB CDR3s were moderately but significantly shorter in every one of the four CD4+ subsets.

There are a few counts of this clone. The antigen is not known. At one boundary the junction diverges from the germline segment, which might be a read error. A sort by CD45RO/CCR7/CD25/CD127/CD95/CD27 yielded CD4+ naive, central memory, regulatory and stem cell-like memory cells. The germline gives CDR1 MNHEY, CDR2 SVGAGI. This CDR3 contains 9 residues. Investigators reverse transcribed all isolated RNA, so they sequenced expressed TCRB transcripts. An average of approximately 3.6 million reads was obtained for naive, central memory and regulatory T cell samples. The protocol was immunoSEQ multiplex PCR, while the TCRdb copy is restricted to in-frame clones and leaves out a portion. The sample has about 150,000 clones, roughly 7.1% seen once.

What was sequenced was central memory CD4+ T cells from blood. The J gene is TRBJ1-2, the V gene TRBV6-5; D is undetermined. This receptor was identified in a woman aged 40 to 49 with type 1 diabetes. The CDR3 spells CASSYSHNF. The CDR3 region has the DNA TGTGCCAGCAGTTACTCACACAACTTC.